The 26 T cell receptor beta chains below come from one sample, sequenced in a study of circulating and synovial CD4+ cells in juvenile arthritis. Clones were sequenced by immunoSEQ multiplex PCR, and TCRdb holds only the in-frame ones, with some missing. The sample shows roughly 2,000 clones, more than 85% of them seen only once. The sequenced sample consisted of HLA-DR+ CD4+ T cells from blood. The subset denotes: circulating pathogenic-like lymphocytes, sorted as HLA-DR+CD14-CD3+CD4+CD25low/- blood T cells. The origin of the receptors is a human donor with juvenile idiopathic arthritis.

The chain is built from TRBV29-1 and TRBJ1-4; unclear D gene. The CDR3 runs to 13 residues. The V gene lost 2 bases and the J gene lost 5 bases, with 9 bases spanning the gap. The V gene's germline CDR1 is SQVTM and CDR2 ANQGSEA. The CDR3 DNA follows: TGCAGCGTTGAAAAGGGAGAAAATGAAAAACTGTTTTTT. Its protein is CSVEKGENEKLFF.

This rearrangement joins TRBV30 to TRBJ1-4; possibly TRBD1 for D (6 bases). Germline CDR1 is GTSNPN and CDR2 is SVGIG (reference sequence). The germline V and J ends were trimmed by 7 bases and 7 bases, with 16 bases remaining between them. The CDR3 is 13 residues long. The CDR3 loop reads CAYDRPRGEKLFF. For the CDR3, the DNA is TGTGCCTATGACAGGCCACGGGGTGAAAAACTGTTTTTT.

In its sample, this clone was seen once. The CDR3 protein is CASSIEERVTGELFF. The CDR3 DNA is TGTGCCAGTAGTATAGAGGAGCGGGTGACCGGGGAGCTGTTTTTT. The chain couples TRBV19 to TRBJ2-2; D may be TRBD2 (6 bases). The germline V gene has CDR1 LNHDA and CDR2 SQIVND (reference sequence). This CDR3 region has 15 residues. Deletions cut 0 bases from V and 5 bases from J, with 10 bases between.

The chain employs TRBV7-2 and TRBJ2-5; TRBD2 aligns across 11 bases. The V segment lost 5 bases and the J segment 0 bases; nucleotides outside the gene matches: 5. CDR3 length equals 16 residues. In germline, CDR1 is SGHTA, CDR2 FQGNSA. The CDR3 region has the DNA TGTGCCAGCAGCCCAACACTAGCGGGGGACCAAGAGACCCAGTACTTC. It specifies CASSPTLAGDQETQYF.

J is TRBJ2-1 and V is TRBV7-8; D might be TRBD2 (5 bases). The CDR3 consists of 14 residues. V lost 4 bases and J lost 10, with 17 bases in between. Germline assignment: CDR1 SGHVS and CDR2 FQNEAQ. CDR3 residues: CASSSPSLGGEQFF. CDR3 sequence (DNA): TGTGCCAGCAGCTCCCCCTCCTTAGGAGGAGAGCAGTTCTTC.

The rearrangement joins TRBV6-1 to TRBJ1-5; tentatively, D is TRBD1 (6 bases). The CDR3 totals 15 residues. Per the germline V gene, CDR1 is MNHNS and CDR2 is SASEGT. Trimming pared 8 bases from V and 2 bases from J, leaving 16 bases between. In DNA, the CDR3 is TGTGCCAGCCGAGGGGGGGAGTTGGGCAATCAGCCCCAGCATTTT. Amino acids: CASRGGELGNQPQHF.

The chain has TRBV7-6 and TRBJ2-1; 11 nucleotides match TRBD2. V shed 1 base and J 7 bases; nucleotides not matched to a gene: 3. Germline CDR1 reads SGHVS; CDR2 reads FNYEAQ. This CDR3 has 15 residues. The CDR3 reads CASSLEASGRNEQFF. For the CDR3, the DNA is TGTGCCAGCAGCTTAGAAGCTAGCGGGAGGAATGAGCAGTTCTTC.

The chain joins TRBV18 to TRBJ1-2; 7 bases line up with TRBD1. The length of the CDR3 is 16 residues. Germline loops: CDR1 KGHSH, CDR2 LQKENI. J gave up 2 bases and V 3 bases, and 9 bases lay outside the gene matches. The CDR3, as DNA: TGTGCCAGCTCACCGCCGGGACAGCCATTAAACTATGGCTACACCTTC. It yields the protein CASSPPGQPLNYGYTF.

In the case of this clone: Other nucleotide sequences from this sample produce the same CDR3. The CDR3 is CASSQAGASGANVLTF. As DNA, the CDR3 is TGTGCCAGCAGCCAAGCTGGGGCCTCTGGGGCCAACGTCCTGACTTTC. The chain recombines TRBV4-2 with TRBJ2-6, with TRBD1 as a possible D gene (5 bases). The CDR3 runs to 16 residues. The germline gives CDR1 LGHNA, CDR2 YNFKEQ. V lost 1 base and J 0 bases, leaving 7 bases between the germline ends.

About this clone itself: The sample holds other DNA sequences that translate to the same CDR3. The chain carries TRBV18 and TRBJ2-1; 7 positions agree with TRBD2. After removal of 3 bases from V and 2 bases from J, the junction contained 7 bases not matched to a gene. The germline V gene has CDR1 KGHSH and CDR2 LQKENI. This CDR3 region has 16 residues. CDR3 DNA: TGTGCCAGCTCACCCGCAGCGGGAACCGCCTACAATGAGCAGTTCTTC. Its protein is CASSPAAGTAYNEQFF.

DNA for the CDR3: TGCGCCAGCAGCCGACAACGCGGGAACCGGTACACAGATACGCAGTATTTT. This gives the protein CASSRQRGNRYTDTQYF. The genes are TRBV4-3 and TRBJ2-3; D may be TRBD2 (6 bases). The CDR3 runs to 17 residues. CDR1 and CDR2 from the germline V gene are LGHNA and YSLEER. With 4 bases removed from V and 2 bases from J, the gap between germline ends came to 19 bases.

The chain has TRBV5-1 and TRBJ2-1, with 13 bases matching TRBD2. Germline V gene lookup returns CDR1 SGHRS and CDR2 YFSETQ. This CDR3 spans 16 amino acids. The junction had 6 bases not matched to a gene; V was cut back by 0 bases and J by 9 bases. In nucleotides, the CDR3 is TGCGCCAGCAGCTTGGGGACTAGCGGGAGTAGGGGTGAGCAGTTCTTC. This translates into CASSLGTSGSRGEQFF.

The chain links TRBV29-1 to TRBJ2-5; tentatively, D is TRBD1 (8 bases). In germline, CDR1 is SQVTM, CDR2 ANQGSEA. V was trimmed by 0 bases and J by 5 bases, leaving 16 bases between them. The CDR3 has 15 residues. CDR3 loop: CSVEDRDRGGETQYF. The CDR3 DNA follows: TGCAGCGTTGAAGATCGAGACAGGGGAGGGGAGACCCAGTACTTC.

The V call is TRBV18, the J call TRBJ1-1; D might be TRBD1 (6 bases). Germline CDR1 reads KGHSH; CDR2 reads LQKENI. Trimming pared 0 bases from V and 8 bases from J, leaving 13 bases between. The CDR3 is 14 residues long. The CDR3 protein is CASSPPYGTREAFF. CDR3 nucleotides: TGTGCCAGCTCACCACCGTACGGGACACGGGAAGCTTTCTTT.

CDR3 sequence reads: CASSPFPADRGSYNEQFF. CDR3 sequence (DNA): TGTGCCAGCAGTCCCTTCCCCGCGGACAGGGGTTCGTACAATGAGCAGTTCTTC. J is TRBJ2-1 and V is TRBV28; 9 bases agree with TRBD1. J gave up 4 bases and V 5 bases, and 15 bases lay outside the gene matches. The length of the CDR3 is 18 residues. Per germline, CDR1 MDHEN and CDR2 SYDVKM.

The chain uses TRBV4-1 and TRBJ1-5; 7 bases fit TRBD1. CDR1 is MGHRA and CDR2 is YSYEKL in the germline V gene. The V segment lost 4 bases and the J segment 4 bases; nucleotides outside the gene matches: 4. This CDR3 has 14 residues. CDR3 in DNA: TGCGCCAGCAGCCGCCGACAGGGAAATCAGCCCCAGCATTTT. Protein: CASSRRQGNQPQHF.

The CDR3 nucleotides read TGTGCCAGCAGCACCAACCTCGGACAGTGGAACACAGATACGCAGTATTTT. Translating it yields CASSTNLGQWNTDTQYF. The chain links TRBV7-6 to TRBJ2-3; a weak D match, TRBD1 (6 bases). This CDR3 spans 17 amino acids. Trimming stripped 5 bases from V and 2 bases from J, with 20 bases between. The V gene's germline CDR1 is SGHVS and CDR2 FNYEAQ. The full variable domain, completed using reference TRBV7-6 and TRBJ2-3, is GAGVSQSPRYKVTKRGQDVALRCDPISGHVSLYWYRQALGQGPEFLTYFNYEAQQDKSGLPNDRFSAERPEGSISTLTIQRTEQRDSAMYRCASSTNLGQWNTDTQYFGPGTRLTVL.

The chain uses TRBV11-2 and TRBJ2-7; D is perhaps TRBD2 (6 bases). The CDR3 consists of 13 residues. The germline V gene encodes CDR1 SGHAT and CDR2 FQNNGV. V was shortened by 5 bases and J by 2 bases, with 10 bases between the two germline ends. The CDR3: CASSTGLAYEQYF. The CDR3, as DNA: TGTGCCAGCAGCACGGGACTTGCCTACGAGCAGTACTTC.

About this clone itself: Sequence at one end of the junction differs from germline and may be a read error. Other DNA sequences in the sample encode the same CDR3. This chain uses TRBV28 with TRBJ1-6; D uncertain. The length of the CDR3 is 16 residues. From germline, CDR1 is MDHEN and CDR2 SYDVKM. CDR3 in DNA: TGTGCCAGCAGCACCCGGTGGATTCGAGGGAATTCACCCCTCCACTTC. Translating gives CASSTRWIRGNSPLHF.

This chain uses TRBV11-2 with TRBJ1-3; D may be TRBD1 (6 bases). V was shortened by 5 bases and J by 0 bases, with 14 bases between the two germline ends. CDR1 and CDR2 from the germline V gene are SGHAT and FQNNGV. The CDR3 is made up of 16 amino acids. The CDR3 coding sequence is TGTGCCAGCAGCACCCTAACAGGGCGCTCTGGAAACACCATATATTTT. Its protein product is CASSTLTGRSGNTIYF.

This chain uses TRBV19 with TRBJ2-2, with TRBD2 matching over 11 bases. Germline loops: CDR1 LNHDA, CDR2 SQIVND (reference sequence). V was pared by 7 bases and J by 4 bases, with 5 bases of the junction left unmatched. The CDR3 covers 15 residues. Here the CDR3 reads CASTLAGGFTGELFF. The DNA for the CDR3 is TGTGCCAGTACTCTAGCGGGAGGCTTCACCGGGGAGCTGTTTTTT.

The gene calls are TRBV30 and TRBJ1-4, with D tentatively TRBD1 (6 bases). Trimming cost V 2 bases and J 6 bases, with 10 bases left between them. This CDR3 has 13 amino acids. The germline V gene encodes CDR1 GTSNPN and CDR2 SVGIG (reference sequence). Here the CDR3 reads CAWSPGVDEKLFF. CDR3 bases: TGTGCCTGGAGTCCAGGGGTGGATGAAAAACTGTTTTTT.

This clone was counted a single time. This sequence joins TRBV27 and TRBJ2-7, with 7 bases aligning to TRBD1. J was trimmed by 2 bases and V by 1 base; bases with no gene match: 14. The CDR3 runs 18 residues. CDR1 and CDR2 (germline): MNHEY, SMNVEV (reference sequence). The CDR3 sequence is CASSLWGGRQGTTYEQYF. In DNA, the CDR3 is TGTGCCAGCAGTTTATGGGGTGGAAGACAGGGCACAACCTACGAGCAGTACTTC.

V is TRBV11-3 and J is TRBJ2-2; 7 nucleotides line up with TRBD1. J was trimmed by 0 bases and V by 6 bases; bases with no gene match: 10. Germline V gene sequence: CDR1 SGHNT, CDR2 YENEEA. The CDR3 runs 17 residues. CDR3 coding DNA: TGTGCCAGCAGTTCTACCTCAAGGGGGCCGAACACCGGGGAGCTGTTTTTT. This sequence encodes CASSSTSRGPNTGELFF.

The chain has TRBV7-2 and TRBJ2-3, with 9 bases aligning to TRBD2. The V gene's germline CDR1 is SGHTA and CDR2 FQGNSA. This CDR3 comprises 16 residues. The junction had 8 bases not matched to a gene; V was cut back by 5 bases and J by 2 bases. CDR3 coding DNA: TGTGCCAGCAGCATCCTTAGCGGGGGCGCCACAGATACGCAGTATTTT. Translating gives CASSILSGGATDTQYF. Together with reference TRBV7-2 and TRBJ2-3, the CDR3 gives the full variable domain: GAGVSQSPSNKVTEKGKDVELRCDPISGHTALYWYRQSLGQGLEFLIYFQGNSAPDKSGLPSDRFSAERTGGSVSTLTIQRTQQEDSAVYLCASSILSGGATDTQYFGPGTRLTVL.

The chain combines TRBV29-1 with TRBJ1-2; D gene uncertain. The CDR3 totals 12 residues. Germline CDR1 is SQVTM and CDR2 is ANQGSEA. V was pared by 7 bases and J by 4 bases, with 13 bases between. The CDR3 here is CSAEREGYGYTF. In DNA form, the CDR3 reads TGCAGCGCCGAGAGGGAGGGCTATGGCTACACCTTC. Combining the CDR3 with reference TRBV29-1 and TRBJ1-2 gives the whole variable domain SAVISQKPSRDICQRGTSLTIQCQVDSQVTMMFWYRQQPGQSLTLIATANQGSEATYESGFVIDKFPISRPNLTFSTLTVSNMSPEDSSIYLCSAEREGYGYTFGSGTRLTVV.